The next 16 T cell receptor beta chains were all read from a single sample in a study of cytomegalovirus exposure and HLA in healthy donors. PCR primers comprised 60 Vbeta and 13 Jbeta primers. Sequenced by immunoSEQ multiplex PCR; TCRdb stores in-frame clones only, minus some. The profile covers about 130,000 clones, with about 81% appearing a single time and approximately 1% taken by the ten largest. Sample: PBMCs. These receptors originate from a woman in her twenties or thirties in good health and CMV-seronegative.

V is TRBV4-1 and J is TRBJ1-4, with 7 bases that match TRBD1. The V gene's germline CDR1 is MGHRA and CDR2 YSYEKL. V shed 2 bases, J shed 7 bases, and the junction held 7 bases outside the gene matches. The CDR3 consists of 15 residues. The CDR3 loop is CASSQMAGGSEKLFF. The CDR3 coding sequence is TGCGCCAGCAGCCAAATGGCAGGGGGAAGTGAAAAACTGTTTTTT.

The CDR3 coding sequence is TGTGCCAGTAGTATAGATCCAGGTTGGAACACTGAAGCTTTCTTT. It specifies CASSIDPGWNTEAFF. V is TRBV19 and J is TRBJ1-1; D unclear. The CDR3 totals 15 residues. Trimming pared 0 bases from V and 1 base from J, leaving 9 bases between. Germline-derived CDR1 and CDR2 are LNHDA and SQIVND (reference sequence).

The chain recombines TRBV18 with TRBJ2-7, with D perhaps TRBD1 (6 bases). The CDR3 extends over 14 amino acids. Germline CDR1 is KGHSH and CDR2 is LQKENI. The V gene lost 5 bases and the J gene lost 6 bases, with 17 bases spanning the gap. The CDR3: CASSSTSRGIEQYF. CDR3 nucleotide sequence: TGTGCCAGCTCATCTACTTCAAGGGGGATCGAGCAGTACTTC. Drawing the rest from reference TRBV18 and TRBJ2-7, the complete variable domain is NAGVMQNPRHLVRRRGQEARLRCSPMKGHSHVYWYRQLPEEGLKFMVYLQKENIIDESGMPKERFSAEFPKEGPSILRIQQVVRGDSAAYFCASSSTSRGIEQYFGPGTRLTVT.

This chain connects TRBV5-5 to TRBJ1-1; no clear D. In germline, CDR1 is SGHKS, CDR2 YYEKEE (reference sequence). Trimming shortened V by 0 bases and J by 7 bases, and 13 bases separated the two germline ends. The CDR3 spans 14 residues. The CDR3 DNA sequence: TGTGCCAGCAGCTTGGTTTCGGGAACAAGTGAAGCTTTCTTT. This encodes CASSLVSGTSEAFF.

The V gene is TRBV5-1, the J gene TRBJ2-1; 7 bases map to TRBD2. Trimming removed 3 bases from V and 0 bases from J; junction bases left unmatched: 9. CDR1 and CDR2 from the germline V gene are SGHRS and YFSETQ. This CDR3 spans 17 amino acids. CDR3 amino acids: CASSWGPGRSSYNEQFF. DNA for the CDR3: TGCGCCAGCAGCTGGGGCCCCGGGAGGAGCTCCTACAATGAGCAGTTCTTC.

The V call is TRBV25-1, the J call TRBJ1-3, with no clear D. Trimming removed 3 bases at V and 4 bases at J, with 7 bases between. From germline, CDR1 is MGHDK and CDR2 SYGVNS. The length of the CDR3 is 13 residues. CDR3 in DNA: TGTGCCAGCAGTGATGGAGACGGAAACACCATATATTTT. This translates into CASSDGDGNTIYF.

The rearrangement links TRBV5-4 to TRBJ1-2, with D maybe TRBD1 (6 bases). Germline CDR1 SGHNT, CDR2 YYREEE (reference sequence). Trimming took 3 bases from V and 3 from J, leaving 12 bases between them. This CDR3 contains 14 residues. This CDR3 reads CASSYRVGDYGYTF. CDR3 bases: TGTGCCAGCAGCTACAGGGTCGGGGACTATGGCTACACCTTC. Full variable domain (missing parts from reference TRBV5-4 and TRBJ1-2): ETGVTQSPTHLIKTRGQQVTLRCSSQSGHNTVSWYQQALGQGPQFIFQYYREEENGRGNFPPRFSGLQFPNYSSELNVNALELDDSALYLCASSYRVGDYGYTFGSGTRLTVV.

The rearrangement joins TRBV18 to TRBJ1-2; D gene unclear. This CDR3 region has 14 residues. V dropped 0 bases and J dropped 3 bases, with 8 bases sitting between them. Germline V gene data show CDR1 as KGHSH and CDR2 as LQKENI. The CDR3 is CASSPPPGDYGYTF. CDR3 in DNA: TGTGCCAGCTCACCACCCCCAGGCGACTATGGCTACACCTTC.

The CDR3 DNA is TGTGCCAGTAGTACCCGCTCGGCGGGACAGGGTGAAGCTTTCTTT. This codes for CASSTRSAGQGEAFF. The rearrangement joins TRBV19 to TRBJ1-1, with TRBD1 identical over 9 bases. The CDR3 loop spans 15 amino acids. CDR1 is LNHDA and CDR2 is SQIVND in the germline V gene (reference sequence). With 4 bases clipped from V and 7 bases from J, the junction kept 10 bases outside the gene matches.

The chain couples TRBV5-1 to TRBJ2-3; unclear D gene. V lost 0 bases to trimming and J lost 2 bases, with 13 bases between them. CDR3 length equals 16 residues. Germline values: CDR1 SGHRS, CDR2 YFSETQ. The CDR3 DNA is TGCGCCAGCAGCTTGGATCCAGGCCCCACCACAGATACGCAGTATTTT. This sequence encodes CASSLDPGPTTDTQYF.

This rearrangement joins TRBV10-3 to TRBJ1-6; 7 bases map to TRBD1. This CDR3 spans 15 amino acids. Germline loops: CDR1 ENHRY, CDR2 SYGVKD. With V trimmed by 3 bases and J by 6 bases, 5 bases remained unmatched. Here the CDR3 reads CAISDTGVGNSPLHF. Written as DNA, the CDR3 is TGTGCCATCAGTGACACAGGGGTTGGTAATTCACCCCTCCACTTT.

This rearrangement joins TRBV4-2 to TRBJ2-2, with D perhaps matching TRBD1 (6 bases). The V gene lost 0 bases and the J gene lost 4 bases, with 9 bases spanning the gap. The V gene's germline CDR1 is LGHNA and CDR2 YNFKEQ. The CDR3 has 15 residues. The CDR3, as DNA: TGTGCCAGCAGCCAAGATCAGGGGAGCACCGGGGAGCTGTTTTTT. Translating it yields CASSQDQGSTGELFF.

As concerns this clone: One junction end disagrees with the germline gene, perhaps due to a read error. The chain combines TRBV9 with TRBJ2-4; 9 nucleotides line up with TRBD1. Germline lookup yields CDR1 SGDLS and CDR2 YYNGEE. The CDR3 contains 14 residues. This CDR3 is CAGSYRDRENIQYF. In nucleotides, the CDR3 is TGTGCCGGCAGCTACCGGGACAGGGAAAACATTCAGTACTTC. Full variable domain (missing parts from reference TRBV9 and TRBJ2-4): DSGVTQTPKHLITATGQRVTLRCSPRSGDLSVYWYQQSLDQGLQFLIQYYNGEERAKGNILERFSAQQFPDLHSELNLSSLELGDSALYFCAGSYRDRENIQYFGAGTRLSVL.

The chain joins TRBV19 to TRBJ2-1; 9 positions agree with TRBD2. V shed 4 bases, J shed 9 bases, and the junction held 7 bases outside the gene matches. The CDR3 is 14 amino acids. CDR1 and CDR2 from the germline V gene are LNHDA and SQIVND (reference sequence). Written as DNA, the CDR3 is TGTGCCAGTAGTAGTCTAGCGGGATTTAGTGAGCAGTTCTTC. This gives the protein CASSSLAGFSEQFF.

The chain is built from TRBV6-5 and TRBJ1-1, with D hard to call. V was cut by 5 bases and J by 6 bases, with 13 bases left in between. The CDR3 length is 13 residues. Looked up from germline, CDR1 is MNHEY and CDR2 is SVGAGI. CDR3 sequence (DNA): TGTGCCAGCAGTCAGATAGACCGGGCTGAAGCTTTCTTT. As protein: CASSQIDRAEAFF.

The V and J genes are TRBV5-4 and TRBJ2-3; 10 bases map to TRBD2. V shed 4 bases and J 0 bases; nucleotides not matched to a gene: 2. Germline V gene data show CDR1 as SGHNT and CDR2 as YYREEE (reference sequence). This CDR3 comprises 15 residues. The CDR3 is CASSLGLASTDTQYF. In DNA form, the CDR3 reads TGTGCCAGCAGCCTGGGACTAGCGAGCACAGATACGCAGTATTTT. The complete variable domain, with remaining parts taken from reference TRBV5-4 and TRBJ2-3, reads ETGVTQSPTHLIKTRGQQVTLRCSSQSGHNTVSWYQQALGQGPQFIFQYYREEENGRGNFPPRFSGLQFPNYSSELNVNALELDDSALYLCASSLGLASTDTQYFGPGTRLTVL.